The clone carrying this T cell receptor (beta chain) came up once. The data were obtained in a study of blood T cell repertoires in COVID-19. Study overall: Acute and convalescent COVID-19 specimens originated in the United States, Italy and Spain. PBMCs, B-cell-depleted T cells, or T cells provided the cDNA or gDNA that made up the material.

In the study's own analysis: Amplified reference gene primers provided the basis for estimating nucleated cell counts. This table comes from immunoSEQ multiplex PCR, and its TCRdb copy is limited to in-frame clones, with some not included. The DNA was the basis for D and trimming; V, J and clone size are from that table. Of fewer than 250,000 clones listed, 89% are singletons. The V and J ends lost 3 bases and 7 bases, in that order; junction bases with no gene match: 11. CDR3 size: 18 residues. The germline V gene encodes CDR1 LGHNA and CDR2 YNFKEQ. The sequenced sample consisted of peripheral blood. The chain employs TRBV4-2 and TRBJ2-1; TRBD2 agrees at 14 bases. The TCR sequence derives from a man aged 60-69 years who had recovered from COVID-19. CDR3 bases: TGTGCCAGCAGCCATCCCCCCGGACTAGCGGGAGGAGGGAATGAGCAGTTCTTC. Its protein product is CASSHPPGLAGGGNEQFF.